Here is one T cell receptor beta chain with its context. The antigen this receptor binds is unknown. No much larger clone is present one base from it, and per-base qualities are unavailable. The time point label, as the study defines it: baseline before first vaccination. Samples from vaccinated people were obtained from the UK trials COV001 and COV002, which included a single-blind randomized controlled phase 2/3 trial of AZD1222 (ChAdOx1 nCoV-19) in healthy adults. Trial participant PBMC samples were collected at day 0 and day 28 after the second dose for TCRbeta chain sequencing. The data were taken from a study of T cell responses to AZD1222 COVID-19 vaccine (TCRdb year 2021). General notes on the study: Because spike-specific TCR depth and breadth did not differ between the two schedules, AZD1222 recipients who got a second dose at roughly 4 weeks were pooled with those who got a second dose at roughly 12 weeks. Enrollment into the trials was organized by age into subgroups of 18-55, 56-69 and 70-plus years, and those subgroups contained roughly 140, 27 and 60 TCR-sequenced participants, respectively. A total of 233 trial participants underwent TCR sequencing, of whom 200 to 220 received two doses of AZD1222 and some 25 received two doses of the MenACWY control vaccine.

Inclusive of the bounding cysteine and phenylalanine, the CDR3 is 16 residues long. The kept DNA is CDR3 alone, 48 bases in frame from the first base. At the junction V is shortened by 4 bases and J by 0 bases, with 13 bases in between. Via the germline V gene, CDR1 is MNHEY and CDR2 SVGAGI. The CDR3 regions of human TCRbeta chains were analyzed by immunosequencing. The published analysis was carried out like this. Repertoire TCRs were checked for matches against a reference library of SARS-CoV-2-specific TCRs that had been generated using the MIRA antigen-specificity platform. Breadth was defined as the fraction of unique TCRs that were SARS-CoV-2-associated, and depth was defined as the fraction of total T cells that were SARS-CoV-2-associated. Using the MIRA data, every spike-specific TCR was mapped to the spike region that the TCR reacted to and assigned to either a CD4 or a CD8 class. Log10-transformed breadth and depth values were compared by one-way ANOVA with Sidak's multiple comparisons tests. TCRdb carries this immuneACCESS record with in-frame sequences only. Its versions omit some clonotypes, under half of them owing to an unresolved V gene in the studies checked, with the rest unexplained. Clonal size and the V and J genes are those of that table, whereas D and trimming came from the DNA. Counted in this sample were about 120,000 clones; about nine tenths of them appeared once. The leading ten clones occupy 6.9% of the sample.

The investigation overall reported the following: After two AZD1222 doses, both the breadth and the depth of spike-specific TCRs were significantly higher than at day 0 and than in MenACWY recipients. Because no day 14 peak-response samples were available, repertoires were characterized only after the peak T cell response. The 56-69-year group was small, and its depth increase did not reach significance, likely because of low power. Most participants were white British and females outnumbered males, and the authors suggested that clonal diversity may have been underestimated. Conclusions about previously exposed vaccinees are limited because only five to seven AZD1222 recipients were SARS-CoV-2 seropositive at baseline. CD4 TCRs associated with the vaccine covered the entire spike protein, and the dominant responses were in regions 160-218 and 743-854. Reportedly, close to half of the unique spike-specific TCRs recognized epitopes lying outside the regions that are mutated in the B.1.351 and B.1.1.7 variants.

Source: peripheral blood, taken on day 0 of AZD1222 vaccination. The receptor was isolated from an adult in good health. The chain is encoded by TRBV6-5 joined to TRBJ1-3, with no D gene named confidently. The nucleotide sequence is TGTGCCAGCAGTTCCCCCGACATGAGCTCTGGAAACACCATATATTTT. Its protein is CASSSPDMSSGNTIYF.